A single sample is the source of the 28 T cell receptor beta chains below, sequenced in a study of CD8+CD57+ T cells in acquired aplastic anemia. Researchers used genomic DNA as the template to profile TCR beta VDJ and CDR3. TCRdb re-derived calls from the reads in MiXCR, one entry per CDR3 protein. The sample shows about 160,000 distinct CDR3 sequences, roughly 48% of them seen only once. Sequencing was performed on sorted CD4+, CD8+, or CD8+CD57+ T cells (not recorded which) from PBMCs. The receptors come from a human donor in good health.

This clonotype was found many times. The genes are TRBV9 and TRBJ2-7; TRBD2 matches at 11 bases. In germline, CDR1 is SGDLS, CDR2 YYNGEE. The V and J ends lost 0 bases and 2 bases, in that order; junction bases with no gene match: 10. The CDR3 runs 18 residues. This CDR3 reads CASSVGRLAGLQTYEQYF. In DNA form, the CDR3 reads TGTGCCAGCAGCGTAGGACGACTAGCGGGACTCCAAACCTACGAGCAGTACTTC.

The genes are TRBV24-1 and TRBJ2-1; 13 nucleotides agree with TRBD2. CDR1 and CDR2 (germline): KGHDR, SFDVKD. The CDR3 is 16 amino acids. The V segment lost 11 bases and the J segment 6 bases; nucleotides outside the gene matches: 12. DNA of the CDR3: TGTGCCAGCTCGACCACCGGGACTAGCGGGGTCAATGAGCAGTTCTTC. Amino acid sequence: CASSTTGTSGVNEQFF.

Ten or more counts support this clonotype. V usage is TRBV12-3 or TRBV12-4 and J usage is TRBJ2-7, with D perhaps matching TRBD1 (5 bases). V was cut by 6 bases and J by 0 bases, with 12 bases left in between. The length of the CDR3 is 14 residues. The DNA of the CDR3 is TGTGCCAGCAGAGAGGCAGGGTTCTCCTACGAGCAGTACTTC. It codes for CASREAGFSYEQYF.

This chain links TRBV29-1 with TRBJ1-1; D possibly corresponds to TRBD1 (6 bases). The CDR3 has 14 amino acids. Trimming shortened V by 6 bases and J by 4 bases, and 18 bases separated the two germline ends. Germline CDR1 is SQVTM and CDR2 is ANQGSEA. CDR3 amino acids: CSVDTAGVLTEAFF. The CDR3, as DNA: TGCAGCGTGGATACTGCAGGGGTCCTCACTGAAGCTTTCTTT.

In this sample, this clonotype turned up a few times. This chain links TRBV27 with TRBJ2-3; no definite D call. The CDR3 runs 13 residues. V shed 3 bases and J shed 2 bases, with 6 bases lying between them. CDR1 is MNHEY, CDR2 SMNVEV, per germline (reference sequence). Here the CDR3 reads CASSFLFTDTQYF. The CDR3 bases are TGTGCCAGCAGTTTTTTGTTCACAGATACGCAGTATTTT.

The chain has TRBV4-2 and TRBJ2-2, with 8 bases aligning to TRBD2. The germline CDR1 and CDR2 sequences are LGHNA and YNFKEQ. Germline trimming cut 4 bases from V and 7 bases from J; bases unmatched to any gene: 5. The length of the CDR3 is 14 residues. The CDR3 here is CASSPGGFVGELFF. CDR3 nucleotides: TGTGCCAGCAGCCCGGGGGGGTTCGTCGGGGAGCTGTTTTTT.

This clonotype was recorded at least ten times. This sequence joins TRBV3-1 and TRBJ1-1, with D possibly TRBD1 on 5 matching bases. The germline gives CDR1 LGHDT, CDR2 YNNKEL (reference sequence). There are 15 residues in the CDR3. V was pared by 1 base and J by 0 bases, with 9 bases between. In DNA form, the CDR3 reads TGTGCCAGCAGCCAAGGACAGACCATGAACACTGAAGCTTTCTTT. Protein product: CASSQGQTMNTEAFF. The variable domain in full, completed from reference TRBV3-1 and TRBJ1-1, reads DTAVSQTPKYLVTQMGNDKSIKCEQNLGHDTMYWYKQDSKKFLKIMFSYNNKELIINETVPNRFSPKSPDKAHLNLHINSLELGDSAVYFCASSQGQTMNTEAFFGQGTRLTVV.

The chain couples TRBV4-1 to TRBJ2-7, with D possibly matching TRBD1 (6 bases). Germline CDR1 MGHRA, CDR2 YSYEKL. This CDR3 is 14 amino acids long. The V end lost 4 bases, the J end lost 0 bases, and 10 bases lay between the germline ends. Here the CDR3 reads CASSPGQFSYEQYF. CDR3 bases: TGCGCCAGCAGCCCCGGACAGTTCTCCTACGAGCAGTACTTC.

This clonotype was counted ten times or more. V gene TRBV9 combines with J gene TRBJ1-3, with 9 bases aligning to TRBD1. The CDR3 consists of 16 residues. Trimming removed 2 bases from V and 1 base from J; junction bases left unmatched: 4. Germline V gene data show CDR1 as SGDLS and CDR2 as YYNGEE. CDR3 in DNA: TGTGCCAGCAGCGTGGGACAGGGTCAATCTGGAAACACCATATATTTT. Protein: CASSVGQGQSGNTIYF. The full variable domain, with the rest looked up from reference TRBV9 and TRBJ1-3, is DSGVTQTPKHLITATGQRVTLRCSPRSGDLSVYWYQQSLDQGLQFLIQYYNGEERAKGNILERFSAQQFPDLHSELNLSSLELGDSALYFCASSVGQGQSGNTIYFGEGSWLTVV.

J is TRBJ1-5 and V is TRBV20-1; 7 bases agree with TRBD1. In germline, CDR1 is DFQATT, CDR2 SNEGSKA (reference sequence). The J segment lost 2 bases and the V segment lost 3 bases, leaving 7 bases of the junction unmatched. The CDR3 contains 15 residues. This CDR3 reads CSASLTGVGNQPQHF. CDR3 in DNA: TGCAGTGCTAGCCTAACAGGGGTTGGCAATCAGCCCCAGCATTTT.

This clonotype was picked up many times. This chain uses TRBV27 with TRBJ2-7; D tentatively reads TRBD1 or TRBD2 (5 bases each). The CDR3 is made up of 12 amino acids. Germline V gene lookup returns CDR1 MNHEY and CDR2 SMNVEV (reference sequence). The V end was cut by 6 bases, the J end by 3 bases, with 9 bases between. CDR3 DNA sequence: TGTGCCAGCAGCCGGGACCACTACGAGCAGTACTTC. Translated, it gives CASSRDHYEQYF.

This clonotype was recorded a few times. This chain connects TRBV25-1 to TRBJ2-1; D is perhaps TRBD1 (5 bases). V lost 0 bases to trimming and J lost 6 bases, with 9 bases between them. This CDR3 contains 14 residues. Germline CDR1 and CDR2: MGHDK and SYGVNS. CDR3: CASSEYPQGNEQFF. The CDR3, as DNA: TGTGCCAGCAGTGAATACCCCCAGGGCAATGAGCAGTTCTTC.

The rearrangement uses TRBV7-3 and TRBJ1-6; possibly TRBD1 for D (6 bases). Germline-derived CDR1 and CDR2 are SGHTA and FQGTGA. The CDR3 is 14 residues long. Trimming cost V 1 base and J 10 bases, with 11 bases left between them. The CDR3 here is CASSLMSQGSPLHF. DNA for the CDR3: TGTGCCAGCAGCTTAATGTCACAGGGATCACCCCTCCACTTT.

This clonotype occurred many times. The V and J genes are TRBV20-1 and TRBJ1-1; a possible D gene is TRBD1 (6 bases). The CDR3 runs 13 residues. Germline V gives CDR1 DFQATT, CDR2 SNEGSKA (reference sequence). Trimming removed 0 bases from V and 4 bases from J, with 9 bases in between. CDR3 loop: CSARDSRGTEAFF. The CDR3 bases are TGCAGTGCTAGAGATTCCAGGGGCACTGAAGCTTTCTTT.

This clonotype was counted many times. The chain couples TRBV5-1 to TRBJ2-7; 14 bases fit TRBD2. Germline assignment: CDR1 SGHRS and CDR2 YFSETQ. This CDR3 spans 13 amino acids. Trimming cost V 4 bases and J 10 bases; bases outside gene matches: 4. This CDR3 reads CASSGTSGSSQYF. DNA for the CDR3: TGCGCCAGCAGCGGGACTAGCGGGAGTAGTCAGTACTTC. Drawing the rest from reference TRBV5-1 and TRBJ2-7, the complete variable domain is KAGVTQTPRYLIKTRGQQVTLSCSPISGHRSVSWYQQTPGQGLQFLFEYFSETQRNKGNFPGRFSGRQFSNSRSEMNVSTLELGDSALYLCASSGTSGSSQYFGPGTRLTVT.

This clonotype was counted many times. Here the CDR3 reads CSAPTGISYNSPLHF. In DNA, the CDR3 is TGCAGTGCCCCGACAGGGATCTCCTATAATTCACCCCTCCACTTT. This chain links TRBV20-1 with TRBJ1-6, with TRBD1 matching over 7 bases. The CDR3 is 15 amino acids. From germline, CDR1 is DFQATT and CDR2 SNEGSKA (reference sequence). V shed 6 bases and J 0 bases; nucleotides not matched to a gene: 5.

The table lists this clonotype with many counts. This chain uses TRBV7-9 with TRBJ1-2, with 8 bases that match TRBD1. V was pared by 3 bases and J by 2 bases, with 5 bases of the junction left unmatched. Germline assignment: CDR1 SEHNR and CDR2 FQNEAQ (reference sequence). The CDR3 sequence is 15 residues long. The CDR3 protein is CASSFGQGGNYGYTF. The CDR3 DNA sequence: TGTGCCAGCAGCTTCGGACAGGGAGGGAACTATGGCTACACCTTC.

This clonotype occurred many times. CDR3 DNA sequence: TGTGCCAGCAGCTTATTTCAGAATAGCAATCAGCCCCAGCATTTT. Translation gives CASSLFQNSNQPQHF. This chain links TRBV7-2 with TRBJ1-5; D not certain. CDR3 size: 15 residues. Germline CDR1 reads SGHTA; CDR2 reads FQGNSA. V was pared by 2 bases and J by 0 bases, with 8 bases between.

The gene calls are TRBV20-1 and TRBJ1-5, with D perhaps matching TRBD1 (5 bases). Trimming took off 3 bases at V and 6 bases at J, with 12 bases between the two ends. Looked up from germline, CDR1 is DFQATT and CDR2 is SNEGSKA (reference sequence). The CDR3 runs to 13 residues. The CDR3 region has the DNA TGCAGTGCTAGGGACACGGAAATTCAGCCCCAGCATTTT. Protein sequence: CSARDTEIQPQHF.

This clonotype has ten or more counts. This chain uses TRBV5-1 with TRBJ1-5, with D possibly TRBD1 on 5 matching bases. The CDR3 consists of 16 residues. CDR1 and CDR2 from the germline V gene are SGHRS and YFSETQ. Trimming pared 0 bases from V and 2 bases from J, leaving 12 bases between. CDR3 coding DNA: TGCGCCAGCAGCTTGGTAGCGGGGGATGGCAATCAGCCCCAGCATTTT. This gives the protein CASSLVAGDGNQPQHF.

The chain employs TRBV20-1 and TRBJ2-5; D is unclear. Trimming took off 3 bases at V and 5 bases at J, with 4 bases between the two ends. This CDR3 contains 10 residues. CDR1 and CDR2 (germline): DFQATT, SNEGSKA (reference sequence). CDR3 in DNA: TGCAGTGCTAGGTGGGAGACCCAGTACTTC. It translates to CSARWETQYF.

In regard to this clonotype: Given a much more abundant clone one base away, this may be a read error. The chain uses TRBV5-1 and TRBJ2-5; 7 bases are a match to TRBD2. This CDR3 comprises 14 residues. Losses at the gene ends were 5 bases for V and 5 bases for J; bases not matched to a gene: 9. Per the germline V gene, CDR1 is SGHRS and CDR2 is YFSETQ. DNA of the CDR3: TGCGCCAGCAGGCACGGACCCGGGGGGGAGACCCAGTACTTC. The encoded protein is CASRHGPGGETQYF.

The sample holds many counts of this clonotype. The V gene is TRBV12-3 or TRBV12-4, the J gene TRBJ1-5; TRBD1 might be the D (6 bases). The V gene lost 4 bases and the J gene lost 6 bases, with 10 bases spanning the gap. This CDR3 has 13 amino acids. The CDR3 spells CASSSGGAQPQHF. Written as DNA, the CDR3 is TGTGCCAGCAGTTCTGGGGGGGCTCAGCCCCAGCATTTT.

The chain uses TRBV3-1 and TRBJ2-1, with D perhaps TRBD1 (5 bases). Trimming stripped 3 bases from V and 1 base from J, with 10 bases between. Per germline, CDR1 LGHDT and CDR2 YNNKEL (reference sequence). The CDR3 is 15 amino acids. CDR3 coding DNA: TGTGCCAGCAGCCATCCCAGGGTATCCTACAATGAGCAGTTCTTC. Its protein product is CASSHPRVSYNEQFF.

This clonotype has a count of ten or more. This chain joins TRBV2 and TRBJ1-2; no definite D call. Trimming left V 8 bases short and J 1 base short, with 8 bases between. The CDR3 has 12 residues. Per the germline V gene, CDR1 is SNHLY and CDR2 is FYNNEI. CDR3: CASRGDNYGYTF. CDR3 nucleotide sequence: TGTGCCAGCCGCGGGGATAACTATGGCTACACCTTC. Together with reference TRBV2 and TRBJ1-2, the CDR3 gives the full variable domain: EPEVTQTPSHQVTQMGQEVILRCVPISNHLYFYWYRQILGQKVEFLVSFYNNEISEKSEIFDDQFSVERPDGSNFTLKIRSTKLEDSAMYFCASRGDNYGYTFGSGTRLTVV.

The rearrangement uses TRBV4-1 and TRBJ2-3; D is possibly TRBD2 (5 bases). In germline, CDR1 is MGHRA, CDR2 YSYEKL. V lost 0 bases to trimming and J lost 13 bases, with 17 bases between them. The CDR3 spans 14 residues. The CDR3 protein is CASSQDNDYQKKYF. CDR3 bases: TGCGCCAGCAGCCAAGATAACGACTACCAAAAGAAGTATTTT.

CDR3: CASSPTSGRTINPRNEQFF. The CDR3 region has the DNA TGTGCCAGCTCCCCAACTAGCGGGAGGACCATCAACCCACGCAATGAGCAGTTCTTC. J is TRBJ2-1 and V is TRBV18; 12 bases are a match to TRBD2. The CDR3 sequence is 19 residues long. Losses at the gene ends were 6 bases for V and 6 bases for J; bases not matched to a gene: 18. Germline loops: CDR1 KGHSH, CDR2 LQKENI.

The chain carries TRBV7-9 and TRBJ2-7, with 8 bases fitting TRBD2. V lost 3 bases and J lost 4; bases outside the gene matches: 8. The CDR3 extends over 15 amino acids. Germline V gene lookup returns CDR1 SEHNR and CDR2 FQNEAQ (reference sequence). Written as DNA, the CDR3 is TGTGCCAGCAGCTTCGGAGCGGGAGCGATATACGAGCAGTACTTC. Translating gives CASSFGAGAIYEQYF.